This is a list of T cell receptor beta chains from one sample in a study of CD8+CD57+ T cells in acquired aplastic anemia. TCRdb reanalysed the reads using MiXCR and keeps one entry per CDR3 protein. The sample comprises roughly 250,000 distinct CDR3 sequences, more than 45% of which are singletons, and approximately 7.8% rests with the top ten. Sequenced material: sorted CD4+, CD8+, or CD8+CD57+ T cells (not recorded which) from PBMCs. These receptors came from a human donor with aplastic anemia. The CDR3 runs from the conserved cysteine through the conserved F or W. The D gene is left open where the match is weak. Some rows mark clone size as missing; the rest say once, few, many or name a class of expanded clone.

abundance	v_gene	len	j_gene	d_gene	CDR3aa	CDR3nt
NA	TRBV6-5	19	TRBJ1-2	TRBD1	CASRPGKGQGRLWRDGYTF	TGTGCCAGCAGACCCGGGAAAGGACAGGGGCGACTCTGGAGGGATGGCTACACCTTC
NA	TRBV2	13	TRBJ2-2	NA	CASSSGGSGELFF	TGTGCCAGCAGTTCTGGGGGTAGCGGGGAGCTGTTTTTT
NA	TRBV25-1	14	TRBJ2-1	TRBD2	CASRLAGGYNEQFF	TGTGCCAGCAGACTAGCGGGAGGGTACAATGAGCAGTTCTTC
NA	TRBV7-9	15	TRBJ2-5	TRBD1	CASSGGQGLGETQYF	TGTGCCAGCAGCGGAGGACAGGGGTTAGGAGAGACCCAGTACTTC
NA	TRBV2	12	TRBJ1-1	NA	CACRVVVFEAFF	TGTGCCTGCAGGGTGGTAGTTTTCGAAGCTTTCTTT
few	TRBV7-6	14	TRBJ1-1	NA	CASTEQSMNTEAFF	TGTGCCAGCACCGAACAGAGCATGAACACTGAAGCTTTCTTT
NA	TRBV2	14	TRBJ1-5	NA	CASNRDGDGQPQHF	TGTGCCAGCAACCGGGACGGGGACGGACAGCCCCAGCATTTT
NA	TRBV7-9	13	TRBJ2-7	NA	CASSLKGGYEQYF	TGTGCCAGCAGCTTAAAAGGGGGCTACGAGCAGTACTTC
NA	TRBV10-2	14	TRBJ2-7	NA	CASSEYGTGYEQYF	TGCGCCAGCAGTGAGTACGGGACGGGCTACGAGCAGTACTTC
NA	TRBV15	16	TRBJ2-4	NA	CATSITDQVAKNIQYF	TGTGCCACCAGCATAACAGACCAAGTAGCCAAAAACATTCAGTACTTC
few	TRBV27	12	TRBJ2-7	NA	CAVGESSYEQYF	TGTGCGGTTGGAGAGAGCTCCTACGAGCAGTACTTC
NA	TRBV4-1	18	TRBJ2-6	TRBD1	CASSQEMGTGGAANVLTF	TGCGCCAGCAGCCAAGAAATGGGGACAGGGGGCGCAGCCAACGTCCTGACTTTC
few	TRBV2	13	TRBJ1-1	TRBD1	CASSKTGTTEAFF	TGTGCCAGCAGTAAGACAGGGACCACTGAAGCTTTCTTT
many	TRBV9	13	TRBJ1-4	TRBD1	CASSGQEYEKLFF	TGTGCCAGCTCCGGACAGGAGTATGAAAAACTGTTTTTT
NA	TRBV7-7	14	TRBJ2-7	NA	CASSFVSSAYEQYF	TGTGCCAGCAGCTTCGTATCTAGCGCCTACGAGCAGTACTTC
NA	TRBV6-6	18	TRBJ1-1	TRBD1	CASSYSHSGTGFNTEAFF	TGTGCCAGCAGTTACTCCCATTCCGGGACAGGCTTTAACACTGAAGCTTTCTTT
NA	TRBV20-1	10	TRBJ2-5	NA	CSAPQETQYF	TGCAGTGCCCCCCAAGAGACCCAGTACTTC
many	TRBV20-1	15	TRBJ1-2	TRBD1	CSADDPAGQGYGYTF	TGCAGTGCAGACGATCCTGCGGGACAGGGCTATGGCTACACCTTC
NA	TRBV20-1	17	TRBJ2-1	NA	CSASTYEVKEPYNEQFF	TGCAGTGCTAGTACGTACGAGGTGAAAGAGCCCTACAATGAGCAGTTCTTC
many	TRBV7-9	16	TRBJ2-5	NA	CASSKWNTSPQETQYF	TGTGCCAGCAGCAAGTGGAATACTAGCCCACAAGAGACCCAGTACTTC
NA	TRBV7-9	13	TRBJ1-6	NA	CASSFQGRSPLHF	TGTGCCAGCAGCTTTCAGGGTCGCTCACCCCTCCACTTT
once	TRBV29-1	13	TRBJ2-7	TRBD1	CSLVWDRAYEQYF	TGCAGCTTAGTTTGGGACAGAGCCTACGAGCAGTACTTC
many	TRBV2	12	TRBJ1-3	NA	CASRADGNTIYF	TGTGCCAGCAGAGCGGACGGAAACACCATATATTTT
NA	TRBV10-1	14	TRBJ2-1	TRBD1	CASGQHRDSNEQFF	TGCGCCAGCGGACAACACAGGGACAGCAATGAGCAGTTCTTC
NA	TRBV19	17	TRBJ1-5	NA	CASSTPGGGHSNQPQHF	TGTGCCAGTAGTACCCCGGGGGGGGGTCATAGCAATCAGCCCCAGCATTTT
NA	TRBV10-3	16	TRBJ2-7	TRBD1	CAISEGDSGGPYEQYF	TGTGCCATCAGTGAAGGGGACAGTGGAGGCCCCTACGAGCAGTACTTC
NA	TRBV24-1	13	TRBJ2-7	NA	CATSEGPSYEQYF	TGTGCCACCAGTGAAGGTCCGAGCTACGAGCAGTACTTC
NA	TRBV13	14	TRBJ2-3	TRBD1	CASGLVQGLDTQYF	TGTGCCAGCGGTTTAGTACAGGGGCTAGATACGCAGTATTTT
many	TRBV6-6	18	TRBJ2-7	NA	CASSYLGGRGRFPYEQYF	TGTGCCAGCAGTTACTTAGGGGGGAGGGGGCGCTTCCCCTACGAGCAGTACTTC
few	TRBV19	14	TRBJ2-1	NA	CASSDAGQLNEQFF	TGTGCCAGTAGTGATGCGGGACAGTTGAATGAGCAGTTCTTC
many	TRBV6-6	16	TRBJ2-7	NA	CASSYSPGRGTYEQYF	TGTGCCAGCAGTTACTCGCCTGGACGGGGGACATACGAGCAGTACTTC
NA	TRBV7-2	15	TRBJ1-2	NA	CASSSPTGSRGGYTF	TGTGCCAGCAGCTCCCCTACAGGGAGTCGAGGTGGCTACACCTTC
NA	TRBV30	15	TRBJ2-6	TRBD1	CAWRGLDREANVLTF	TGTGCCTGGAGAGGCTTGGACAGGGAGGCCAACGTCCTGACCTTC
NA	TRBV5-1	15	TRBJ2-7	NA	CASSHGHRSSYEQYF	TGCGCCAGCAGCCACGGACACAGGAGCTCCTACGAGCAGTACTTC
many	TRBV7-9	12	TRBJ1-5	NA	CASSLWNQPQHF	TGTGCCAGCAGCTTATGGAATCAGCCCCAGCATTTT
many	TRBV13	17	TRBJ1-6	NA	CASSPRVALSYNSPLHF	TGTGCCAGCAGCCCCCGGGTCGCCCTTTCCTATAATTCACCCCTCCACTTT
NA	TRBV29-1	13	TRBJ2-7	TRBD1	CSVQGQGGYEQYF	TGCAGCGTTCAGGGACAGGGAGGCTACGAGCAGTACTTC
many	TRBV10-2	15	TRBJ2-5	NA	CASSAPGREGETQYF	TGCGCCAGCAGTGCACCGGGGCGCGAGGGTGAGACCCAGTACTTC
many	TRBV7-9	15	TRBJ1-1	TRBD1	CASRHDLDRAAEAFF	TGTGCCAGCAGGCATGACCTGGACAGGGCGGCTGAAGCTTTCTTT
once	TRBV24-1	14	TRBJ2-5	NA	CATSDSQGRETQYF	TGTGCCACCAGTGACTCACAGGGAAGAGAGACCCAGTACTTC
NA	TRBV2	14	TRBJ1-2	NA	CAISDGRPDYDYTF	TGTGCCATCAGTGACGGACGGCCTGACTATGACTACACCTTC
NA	TRBV15	12	TRBJ1-2	NA	CATSRERGGYTF	TGTGCCACCAGCAGAGAAAGAGGTGGCTACACCTTC
many	TRBV15	16	TRBJ1-5	TRBD1	CATSSGTGYSNQPQHF	TGTGCCACCAGCAGTGGGACAGGGTATAGCAATCAGCCCCAGCATTTT
NA	TRBV7-2	16	TRBJ2-5	NA	CASSLGLEGIQETQYF	TGTGCCAGCAGCTTAGGGTTGGAGGGGATCCAAGAGACCCAGTACTTC
many	TRBV4-3	14	TRBJ1-5	NA	CASSQEAEDQPQHF	TGCGCCAGCAGCCAAGAGGCTGAAGATCAGCCCCAGCATTTT
NA	TRBV20-1	13	TRBJ1-2	TRBD1	CSGPTGERGGYTF	TGCAGTGGACCAACAGGGGAACGCGGTGGCTACACCTTC
many	TRBV9	15	TRBJ2-1	NA	CASSVGGLSLNEQFF	TGTGCCAGCAGCGTAGGTGGACTATCTCTCAATGAGCAGTTCTTC
many	TRBV7-9	15	TRBJ2-3	NA	CASSLGTISTDTQYF	TGTGCCAGCAGCTTAGGGACTATCAGCACAGATACGCAGTATTTT
NA	TRBV6-1	15	TRBJ2-1	TRBD2	CASVGAAGEYNEQFF	TGTGCTAGCGTCGGGGCAGCGGGAGAATACAATGAGCAGTTCTTC
many	TRBV7-9	13	TRBJ1-5	NA	CASSLGGVRPQHF	TGTGCCAGCAGCTTAGGAGGGGTTCGGCCCCAGCATTTT
few	TRBV7-9	16	TRBJ1-5	TRBD1	CASSFPGQGPDQPQHF	TGTGCCAGCAGTTTCCCGGGACAGGGTCCCGATCAGCCCCAGCATTTT
many	TRBV5-5	13	TRBJ1-1	NA	CASSLGVSTEAFF	TGTGCCAGCAGCCTAGGGGTTTCCACTGAAGCTTTCTTT
NA	TRBV10-2	12	TRBJ1-1	TRBD1	CASRDRVSEAFF	TGCGCCAGCAGGGACAGGGTGAGCGAAGCTTTCTTT
NA	TRBV13	13	TRBJ1-2	NA	CASSLREDYGYTF	TGTGCCAGTAGTTTGAGGGAGGACTATGGCTACACCTTC
NA	TRBV7-8	16	TRBJ2-1	TRBD2	CASSQPGLAVSNEQFF	TGTGCCAGCAGCCAACCGGGACTAGCGGTATCCAATGAGCAGTTCTTC
NA	TRBV4-2	15	TRBJ2-7	NA	CASSQQTDLRREQYF	TGTGCCAGCAGCCAGCAGACAGACCTTCGGAGGGAGCAGTACTTC
NA	TRBV5-4	12	TRBJ2-7	NA	CASSFGATGQYF	TGTGCCAGCAGCTTCGGGGCGACCGGGCAGTACTTC
few	TRBV30	13	TRBJ1-1	NA	CAWTVVSGFEAFF	TGTGCCTGGACGGTTGTTTCGGGGTTTGAAGCTTTCTTT
NA	TRBV4-3	17	TRBJ1-4	NA	CASSQDRPARTNEKLFF	TGCGCCAGCAGCCAAGATAGGCCCGCCAGGACGAATGAAAAACTGTTTTTT